The rows below give T cell receptor beta chains drawn from one sample of a study of blood T cell repertoires in COVID-19. Clones were read by immunoSEQ multiplex PCR, and TCRdb kept only the in-frame ones, dropping some. This sample yields under 450,000 clones, of which around 86% are seen a single time; approximately 5.4% belongs to the top ten. Sequenced: PBMCs or T cells enriched from blood (not recorded which). These TCRs come from a woman aged 45-59 years who had recovered from COVID-19. Both conserved end residues are part of each CDR3. The order of the fields is clone size, V gene, J gene, D gene, CDR3 length, CDR3 DNA, CDR3 protein. A D gene is named only where the DNA matches it firmly. Clone size, where shown, is once, few, many, or a class for clones that have expanded.

.	TRBV5-4	TRBJ2-2	.	14	TGTGCCAGCAGCTGGACAGTGAACACCGGGGAGCTGTTTTTT	CASSWTVNTGELFF
.	TRBV5-1	TRBJ1-3	.	16	TGCGCCAGCAGCTTGGAGGTTCACAGCTCTGGAAACACCATATATTTT	CASSLEVHSSGNTIYF
.	TRBV20-1	TRBJ1-1	TRBD1	16	TGCAGTGCTAGTCGGGGACAGGGAGTGGAAAGCACTGAAGCTTTCTTT	CSASRGQGVESTEAFF
.	TRBV7-2	TRBJ2-7	TRBD2	17	TGTGCCAGCAGCCCCCGTTGGACTAGCGGGGGGGCAAAGGAGCAGTACTTC	CASSPRWTSGGAKEQYF
.	TRBV4-3	TRBJ1-1	.	13	TGCGCCAGCAGCCATACATCGAACACTGAAGCTTTCTTT	CASSHTSNTEAFF
once	TRBV4-2	TRBJ2-1	TRBD2	16	TGTGCCAGCAGCCAAGTTCCAGCGGGAGGGCCGAATGAGCAGTTCTTC	CASSQVPAGGPNEQFF
.	TRBV9	TRBJ2-3	TRBD2	16	TGTGCCAGCAGCGTAGGGGGTAGCGGGGGCACAGATACGCAGTATTTT	CASSVGGSGGTDTQYF
.	TRBV19	TRBJ2-5	.	13	TGTGCCAGTAGTTTCGGTGCGGGAGAGACCCAGTACTTC	CASSFGAGETQYF
.	TRBV19	TRBJ2-7	.	15	TGTGCCAGTAGTATCGGCCTAGTAGCCTCCTACGAGCAGTACTTC	CASSIGLVASYEQYF
.	TRBV11-1	TRBJ2-7	TRBD1	14	TGTGCCAGCAGCCCCCGGGACAGGGGCTACGAGCAGTACTTC	CASSPRDRGYEQYF
.	TRBV2	TRBJ1-5	.	15	TGTGCCAGCGGCCGGGATAGATATAGCAATCAGCCCCAGCATTTT	CASGRDRYSNQPQHF
.	TRBV7-8	TRBJ1-6	TRBD1	19	TGTGCCAGCAGCCTAAGAGGGACAGGGATGCCCTCTGCTCGCGGACCCCTCCACTTT	CASSLRGTGMPSARGPLHF
.	TRBV4-1	TRBJ2-1	TRBD2	16	TGCGCCAGCAGCCAAGGGGGCGGGAGGTTCAATAATGAGCAGTTCTTC	CASSQGGGRFNNEQFF
few	TRBV18	TRBJ1-4	.	15	TGTGCCAGCTCATCGATAGTGGCAACTAATGAAAAACTGTTTTTT	CASSSIVATNEKLFF
.	TRBV11-3	TRBJ2-1	.	15	TGTGCCAGCAGCCCCAGGCAGATTTCTAACAATGAGCAGTTCTTC	CASSPRQISNNEQFF
.	TRBV7-8	TRBJ2-1	TRBD2	14	TGTGCCAGCAGCCAAGGCGGTAGCGGGGGAGGGCAGTTCTTC	CASSQGGSGGGQFF
.	TRBV18	TRBJ2-1	TRBD1	14	TGTGCCAGCTCACCAGGACAGGGGGCGGATGAGCAGTTCTTC	CASSPGQGADEQFF
once	TRBV9	TRBJ1-4	.	14	TGTGCCAGCAGCGCAAGGAGCACTAATGAAAAACTGTTTTTT	CASSARSTNEKLFF
once	TRBV6-5	TRBJ1-1	.	15	TGTGCCACCTATAATACCGGGAGTATGAACACTGAAGCTTTCTTT	CATYNTGSMNTEAFF
.	TRBV21-1	TRBJ1-2	.	15	TGTGCCAGCAGCCCCCGGACAGGGGACAACTATGGCTACACCTTC	CASSPRTGDNYGYTF
.	TRBV6-5	TRBJ2-3	TRBD2	14	TGTGCCAGCAGACCAGCGGGGGGGCCAGATACGCAGTATTTT	CASRPAGGPDTQYF
.	TRBV5-1	TRBJ2-7	.	15	TGCGCCAGCAGCTTGGTAACTAGCCAGATATACGAGCAGTACTTC	CASSLVTSQIYEQYF
.	TRBV3-1/TRBV3-2	TRBJ2-2	.	15	TGTGCCAGCACCTACTCCAGTGCGGGCGCCGGGGAGCTGTTTTTT	CASTYSSAGAGELFF
.	TRBV9	TRBJ1-1	.	16	TGTGCCAGCAGCGTAGATGGGGCCGCGTTCAACACTGAAGCTTTCTTT	CASSVDGAAFNTEAFF
.	TRBV11-3	TRBJ2-5	TRBD1	15	TGTGCCAGCAGCTTCGACAGGGATATATCGGAGACCCAGTACTTC	CASSFDRDISETQYF
.	TRBV5-5	TRBJ1-2	.	13	TGTGCCAGCAGCTTGGCCGGGAACTATGGCTACACCTTC	CASSLAGNYGYTF
.	TRBV6-2/TRBV6-3	TRBJ1-5	.	12	.	CASSSSAGTQHF
.	TRBV3-1/TRBV3-2	TRBJ1-1	TRBD1	18	TGTGCCAGCAGCCATTATTGGGACAGATCCTTCATGAACACTGAAGCTTTCTTT	CASSHYWDRSFMNTEAFF
.	TRBV25-1	TRBJ1-2	TRBD1	15	TGTGCCAGCAGTGCAGACAGGGGGTTGAGCTATGGCTACACCTTC	CASSADRGLSYGYTF
.	TRBV14	TRBJ2-6	.	19	TGTGCCAGCAGCCAATCAAAGGTTCAAGGGGGAGCTGGGGCCAACGTCCTGACTTTC	CASSQSKVQGGAGANVLTF
few	TRBV18	TRBJ2-3	TRBD1	17	TGTGCCAGCTCACGACAGGGACGGTCGTTCCCCACAGATACGCAGTATTTT	CASSRQGRSFPTDTQYF
few	TRBV21-1	TRBJ1-5	.	20	TGTGCCAGCAGCAAAGAAGGACAGAAACCGGCTCCCCCCCGCAATCAGCCCCAGCATTTT	CASSKEGQKPAPPRNQPQHF
.	TRBV6-5	TRBJ1-4	TRBD1	14	TGTGCCAGCAGTTACACGGGACAGGGCGAAAAACTGTTTTTT	CASSYTGQGEKLFF
.	TRBV7-8	TRBJ1-2	.	15	TGTGCCAGCAGCTTATCCCCGGACAACTACTATGGCTACACCTTC	CASSLSPDNYYGYTF
.	TRBV5-6	TRBJ1-5	.	17	TGTGCCAGCAGCCAGGGGTCTAGGGGGATTGGCAATCAGCCCCAGCATTTT	CASSQGSRGIGNQPQHF
.	TRBV5-1	TRBJ2-2	TRBD1	16	TGCGCCAGCAGCCACCTTGGGACAGAGAACACCGGGGAGCTGTTTTTT	CASSHLGTENTGELFF
.	TRBV4-3	TRBJ2-7	.	13	TGCGCCAGCAGCCAAAGACAGGCCTACGAGCAGTACTTC	CASSQRQAYEQYF
.	TRBV4-1	TRBJ1-4	.	17	TGCGCCAGCAGCCAAAATCGCGAAGTAGCAACTAATGAAAAACTGTTTTTT	CASSQNREVATNEKLFF
.	TRBV2	TRBJ1-1	.	16	TGTGCCAGCAGTGTTTTTTGGGGGCCCATGAACACTGAAGCTTTCTTT	CASSVFWGPMNTEAFF
few	TRBV20-1	TRBJ1-1	.	10	TGCAGTGCTAGAGGCGTTGAAGCTTTCTTT	CSARGVEAFF
.	TRBV11-2	TRBJ2-3	TRBD1	18	TGTGCCAGCAGCTTAGGAATTGGGGCAGGGGGCAAGACAGATACGCAGTATTTT	CASSLGIGAGGKTDTQYF
.	TRBV2	TRBJ1-2	.	13	TGTGCCAGCAGTGAAAGGGGGATCTATGGCTACACCTTC	CASSERGIYGYTF
once	TRBV5-1	TRBJ1-2	.	15	TGCGCCAGCAGTTCCGGGACTGAGGTTAACTATGGCTACACCTTC	CASSSGTEVNYGYTF
.	TRBV9	TRBJ1-1	.	13	TGTGCCAGCAGCGCCCCCTCGGAGCCTGAAGCTTTCTTT	CASSAPSEPEAFF
.	TRBV6-6	TRBJ2-7	TRBD2	17	TGTGCCAGCAGCCGAACATTAGCGGGAGGGCTTACCTACGAGCAGTACTTC	CASSRTLAGGLTYEQYF
.	TRBV19	TRBJ1-5	.	15	TGTGCCAGTACCACAGGGTGGGATAGCAATCAGCCCCAGCATTTT	CASTTGWDSNQPQHF
.	TRBV9	TRBJ1-5	TRBD1	15	TGTGCCAGCAGCGTTGGACAGGGTAGCAATCAGCCCCAGCATTTT	CASSVGQGSNQPQHF
.	TRBV27	TRBJ2-1	TRBD2	15	TGTGCCAGCACCCGACCGGGACTAGACTACAATGAGCAGTTCTTC	CASTRPGLDYNEQFF
.	TRBV10-3	TRBJ1-1	TRBD1	14	TGTGCCATCACGGTAGGACAGGGCAACACTGAAGCTTTCTTT	CAITVGQGNTEAFF
.	TRBV7-9	TRBJ1-1	.	14	TGTGCCAGCAGCTTGCAGGGTAGCTTCTCTGAAGCTTTCTTT	CASSLQGSFSEAFF
few	TRBV14	TRBJ1-2	.	14	TGTGCCAGCAGCCAGGATTCAGGGGCAGTGGGCTACACCTTC	CASSQDSGAVGYTF
.	TRBV2	TRBJ1-5	.	14	TGTGCCAGCAGTGACCAACAACCCCATCAGCCCCAGCATTTT	CASSDQQPHQPQHF
once	TRBV19	TRBJ1-1	.	15	TGTGCCAGTAGCACTCTAAAAGAACTAAGCACTGAAGCTTTCTTT	CASSTLKELSTEAFF